These T cell receptor beta chains were read from a single sample in a study of blood T cell repertoires in COVID-19. TCRdb's copy holds only in-frame clones and misses some; the assay was immunoSEQ multiplex PCR. The sample yields 150,000 to 170,000 clones, 80% to 90% seen once. The sequenced sample was PBMCs or T cells enriched from blood (not recorded which). These receptors were collected from a man aged 50-60 years who had recovered from COVID-19. Each CDR3 is given with its conserved first and last residue. A D gene is named only where the DNA matches it firmly. Clone sizes are given selectively: once, few, many, or a class where the clone is expanded.

D | J | size | V | DNA | CDR3
TRBD1 | TRBJ2-7 | NA | TRBV30 | TGTGCCTGGAACAGGGGCTACGAGCAGTACTTC | CAWNRGYEQYF
NA | TRBJ2-3 | NA | TRBV5-1 | TGCGCCAGCAGCTTGGGGGCGCAGGGAAGGAGCCAGCAGTATTTT | CASSLGAQGRSQQYF
TRBD1 | TRBJ1-5 | NA | TRBV7-9 | TGTGCCAGCAGCGCTGGGACAGACAATCAGCCCCAGCATTTT | CASSAGTDNQPQHF
TRBD1 | TRBJ1-5 | NA | TRBV5-8 | TGTGCCAGCAGCTTGGAGCAGGGGGCTTTGCAGCCCCAGCATTTT | CASSLEQGALQPQHF
NA | TRBJ1-4 | NA | TRBV12-5 | TGTGCTAGTGGCGCCTCCGGCCAGGGAAAACTGTTTTTT | CASGASGQGKLFF
NA | TRBJ1-2 | NA | TRBV12-2 | TGTGCAAGTCGCCTACCGAGTGAGGACAGGCCCGACCGCTTCTATGGCTACACCTTC | CASRLPSEDRPDRFYGYTF
NA | TRBJ1-2 | NA | TRBV6-1 | TGTGCCAGCAGTGACAACAGGGCGCGACGTAGCTTAGCTAACTATGGCTACACCTTC | CASSDNRARRSLANYGYTF
NA | TRBJ2-3 | NA | TRBV7-2 | TGTGCCAGCAGCAGTCGTGCAGGGATTAGTCCAGATACGCAGTATTTT | CASSSRAGISPDTQYF
NA | TRBJ1-4 | few | TRBV3-1/TRBV3-2 | TGTGCCAGCAGCCAAAGTCGGGAAAAACTGTTTTTT | CASSQSREKLFF
TRBD1 | TRBJ2-5 | NA | TRBV7-2 | TGTGCCAGCAGCCAATCGGGACAGTACCAAGAGACCCAGTACTTC | CASSQSGQYQETQYF
TRBD2 | TRBJ2-3 | NA | TRBV7-9 | TGTGCCAGCAGCTCCAAGGCGGGGGGACTCGATACGCAGTATTTT | CASSSKAGGLDTQYF